This TCR beta chain originates from a study of human T cells and chemical hapten exposure. This clonotype showed up just a few times. The junction does not match germline at one end; this may be a read error. Time point of the sample: patch test 3, about 24 weeks after DPC sensitization. Treatment meaning: therapeutic diphenylcyclopropenone sensitization with weekly scalp DPC. Germline CDR1 is LGHNA and CDR2 is YSLEER. This CDR3 comprises 14 residues. From the RACE reads, TCRdb called clonotypes with MiXCR, one entry per CDR3 protein. The sample gives around 150,000 distinct CDR3 sequences, 25% to 35% of which show up once; around 2.3% is in the top ten.

The TCR originated in a young woman with alopecia areata. Some clones in this sample may be carry-over from other donors' samples. The chain carries TRBV4-3 and TRBJ2-5, with D unresolved. The source was whole blood, collected in connection with sensitization to the hapten diphenylcyclopropenone (DPC). The CDR3 DNA reads TGCGCCAGCAGCCAAGAACCTTACCAAGAGGCCCAGTACTTC. The encoded protein is CASSQEPYQEAQYF.